A selection of T cell receptor beta chains follows, all from one sample in a study of spatial heterogeneity in lung cancer. Each CDR3 protein gets one entry after TCRdb re-called the 5' RACE reads with MiXCR. The data contain over 12,000 distinct CDR3 sequences, roughly 9.1% of them singletons. The source was PBMCs, collected at surgery. The source is a male donor with early-stage non-small cell lung cancer. Both conserved end residues are part of each CDR3. Where a row states a size, it is once, few, many or the class of an expanded clone; other rows omit it.

>.|TRBV12-3/TRBV12-4
CASSLGVPYSGANVLTF
>many|TRBV27
CASSFSGSSYEQYF
>few|TRBV28
CASSLPGTGANYGYTF
>many|TRBV29-1
CSVVAGPEDTQYF
>many|TRBV9
CASSPPRQGAVETQYF
>few|TRBV12-3/TRBV12-4
CASSLVRDSNTGELFF
>.|TRBV5-1
CASSLWGNTEAFF
>many|TRBV29-1
CSVGGGSTKKLFF
>many|TRBV2
CASSPSGATGELFF
>medium-sized|TRBV18
CASSPQLMDRAREQYF
>.|TRBV29-1
CSGGGGGTEAFF